This T cell receptor (beta chain) was found in a study of OX40 agonist ivuxolimab in advanced cancers. Germline V gene sequence: CDR1 SGHAT, CDR2 FQNNGV. Trimming removed 7 bases from V and 9 bases from J; junction bases left unmatched: 8. The CDR3 runs to 13 residues. TCRdb keeps only in-frame clones here, not all; method: immunoSEQ multiplex PCR. The repertoire holds about 62,000 clones, with about 91% as singletons. The starting material was CD4+ or CD8+ T cells sorted from blood, obtained in a trial of the OX40 agonist ivuxolimab. V usage is TRBV11-2 and J usage is TRBJ2-1, with 8 positions matching TRBD1. The origin of this receptor is an adult with an advanced solid tumor such as melanoma, head and neck, liver or kidney cancer. The DNA of the CDR3 is TGTGCCAGCATCGGACAGGGTGCCGGTGAGCAGTTCTTC. Protein: CASIGQGAGEQFF.